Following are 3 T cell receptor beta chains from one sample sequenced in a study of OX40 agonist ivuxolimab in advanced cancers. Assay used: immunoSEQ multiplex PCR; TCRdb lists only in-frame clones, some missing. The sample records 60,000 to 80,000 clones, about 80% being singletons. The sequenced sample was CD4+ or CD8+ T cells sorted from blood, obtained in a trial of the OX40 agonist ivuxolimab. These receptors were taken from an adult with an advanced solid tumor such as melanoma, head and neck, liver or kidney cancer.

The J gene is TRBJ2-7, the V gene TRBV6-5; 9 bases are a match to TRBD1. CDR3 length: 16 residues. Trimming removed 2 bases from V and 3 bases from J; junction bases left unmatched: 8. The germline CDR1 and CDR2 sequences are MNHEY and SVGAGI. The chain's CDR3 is CASSYAGQGPYYEQYF. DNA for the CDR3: TGTGCCAGCAGTTACGCGGGACAGGGACCTTACTACGAGCAGTACTTC.

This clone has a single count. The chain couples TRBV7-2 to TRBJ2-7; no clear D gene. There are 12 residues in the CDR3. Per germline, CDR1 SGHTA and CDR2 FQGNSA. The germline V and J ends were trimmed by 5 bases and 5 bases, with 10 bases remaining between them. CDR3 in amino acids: CASSPGRDEQYF. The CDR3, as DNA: TGTGCCAGCAGCCCAGGTCGGGACGAGCAGTACTTC.

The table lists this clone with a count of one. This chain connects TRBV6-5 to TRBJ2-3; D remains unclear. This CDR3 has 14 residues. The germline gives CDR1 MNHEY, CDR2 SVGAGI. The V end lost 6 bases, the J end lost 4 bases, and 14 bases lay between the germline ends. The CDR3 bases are TGTGCCAGCAGCAGAAAGATAATAGCAGATACGCAGTATTTT. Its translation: CASSRKIIADTQYF.